A single sample gave rise to the 21 T cell receptor beta chains below, sequenced in a study of T-cell reconstitution after alpha-beta-depleted transplantation in children. Library preparation (for TCRbeta) was performed with unique molecular identifiers. One entry per CDR3 protein, called by TCRdb with MiXCR from the PCR reads. The table has 85,000 to 120,000 distinct CDR3 sequences, approximately 5.4% seen once. The sequencing used PBMCs, mostly from graft donor cells, collected 60 days after TCRalphabeta/CD19-depleted stem cell transplant. The receptors were sampled from a female patient aged 2-9 years who had a stem cell transplant for Fanconi anemia, so the T cells may come from the graft donor.

This clonotype was seen many times. The V gene is TRBV6-5, the J gene TRBJ2-1; D is uncertain. The V end lost 4 bases, the J end lost 7 bases, and 26 bases lay between the germline ends. The germline gives CDR1 MNHEY, CDR2 SVGAGI. The CDR3 totals 18 residues. The CDR3 protein is CASSSPNSFGPGHNEQFF. The CDR3 DNA sequence: TGTGCCAGCAGTTCACCTAACTCTTTTGGCCCGGGTCATAATGAGCAGTTCTTC.

This clonotype has at least ten counts. The J gene is TRBJ2-7, the V gene TRBV6-5; D call uncertain. Trimming left V 0 bases short and J 1 base short, with 10 bases between. Per the germline V gene, CDR1 is MNHEY and CDR2 is SVGAGI. The CDR3 runs 15 residues. The CDR3 nucleotides read TGTGCCAGCAGTTACTCGAGGCTGCGGTCCTACGAGCAGTACTTC. Its translation: CASSYSRLRSYEQYF.

The chain couples TRBV20-1 to TRBJ2-7; weak D call: TRBD1 (5 bases). V lost 4 bases to trimming and J lost 3 bases, with 16 bases between them. The CDR3 is 14 amino acids. Germline CDR1 is DFQATT and CDR2 is SNEGSKA (reference sequence). The CDR3 spells CSATISTAYYEQYF. CDR3 coding DNA: TGCAGTGCTACCATCTCGACAGCTTACTACGAGCAGTACTTC.

This clonotype has a count of ten or more. The chain combines TRBV12-3 or TRBV12-4 with TRBJ2-7; no reliable D call. The CDR3 has 15 amino acids. Trimming removed 6 bases at V and 2 bases at J, with 17 bases between. As DNA, the CDR3 is TGTGCCAGCAGCGCCCGACTGGTAGGGACCTACGAGCAGTACTTC. Translation gives CASSARLVGTYEQYF.

This clonotype was observed a few times. The chain couples TRBV20-1 to TRBJ2-7; 8 bases are a match to TRBD2. The CDR3 totals 15 residues. CDR1 is DFQATT, CDR2 SNEGSKA, per germline (reference sequence). With 4 bases clipped from V and 0 bases from J, the junction kept 8 bases outside the gene matches. The CDR3 nucleotides read TGCAGTGCTATTCCGGGAGGGCTCGGCTCCTACGAGCAGTACTTC. Translation: CSAIPGGLGSYEQYF.

This clonotype was counted at least ten times. The V and J genes are TRBV18 and TRBJ2-5; D unresolved. This CDR3 comprises 13 residues. The V end lost 2 bases, the J end lost 3 bases, and 7 bases lay between the germline ends. Per germline, CDR1 KGHSH and CDR2 LQKENI. The DNA of the CDR3 is TGTGCCAGCTCACCAGGTTCCAAAGAGACCCAGTACTTC. This gives the protein CASSPGSKETQYF.

This clonotype occurred many times. The chain is built from TRBV4-2 and TRBJ1-6; D is ambiguous. The V gene lost 1 base and the J gene lost 7 bases, with 8 bases spanning the gap. Germline values: CDR1 LGHNA, CDR2 YNFKEQ. There are 14 residues in the CDR3. The CDR3 DNA reads TGTGCCAGCAGCCAAGGGCTCGGCAATTCACCCCTCCACTTT. It codes for CASSQGLGNSPLHF.

The sample holds many counts of this clonotype. V gene TRBV25-1 combines with J gene TRBJ2-7; 8 bases fit TRBD1. V was pared by 1 base and J by 2 bases, with 7 bases of the junction left unmatched. Germline V gene data show CDR1 as MGHDK and CDR2 as SYGVNS. This CDR3 is 16 amino acids long. Here the CDR3 DNA reads TGTGCCAGCAGTGAATTGAGGACAGGGCCAACCTACGAGCAGTACTTC. This sequence encodes CASSELRTGPTYEQYF.

In its sample, this clonotype was seen many times. The rearrangement joins TRBV29-1 to TRBJ1-2, with a tentative D call TRBD1 (5 bases). CDR3 length: 16 residues. The germline V gene encodes CDR1 SQVTM and CDR2 ANQGSEA. Trimming took 1 base from V and 4 from J, leaving 19 bases between them. The CDR3: CSVEGPVIQALYGYTF. The CDR3 DNA reads as TGCAGCGTTGAAGGGCCAGTCATACAGGCCCTCTATGGCTACACCTTC.

This clonotype showed up many times. V usage is TRBV7-2 and J usage is TRBJ1-2; D not resolved. Germline V CDR1 and CDR2: SGHTA, FQGNSA. V was trimmed by 5 bases and J by 8 bases, leaving 18 bases between them. This CDR3 is 14 amino acids long. CDR3 bases: TGTGCCAGCAGCACGCCGGCCGGCTTTTGGGGCTACACCTTC. Translated: CASSTPAGFWGYTF.

Ten or more counts support this clonotype. V is TRBV11-2 and J is TRBJ1-2; D might be TRBD1 (5 bases). This CDR3 contains 16 residues. Germline V gene lookup returns CDR1 SGHAT and CDR2 FQNNGV. The V and J ends lost 2 bases and 6 bases respectively, with 19 bases between them. CDR3 coding DNA: TGTGCCAGCAGCTTATTCCAAAGGTCGGGGGAGGATGGCTACACCTTC. Amino acids: CASSLFQRSGEDGYTF.

This clonotype was seen many times. The chain employs TRBV12-3 or TRBV12-4 and TRBJ1-1; no definite D call. This CDR3 comprises 12 residues. Trimming removed 5 bases at V and 0 bases at J, with 4 bases between. CDR3 amino acids: CASSDMNTEAFF. The CDR3 DNA sequence: TGTGCCAGCAGTGACATGAACACTGAAGCTTTCTTT.

This clonotype has at least ten counts. This chain connects TRBV5-1 to TRBJ1-5, with D possibly being TRBD1 (6 bases). CDR3 length equals 14 residues. V lost 4 bases and J 6 bases, leaving 14 bases between the germline ends. CDR1 is SGHRS and CDR2 is YFSETQ in the germline V gene. CDR3 sequence: CASSHTAGAQPQHF. CDR3 in DNA: TGCGCCAGCAGCCATACTGCAGGGGCTCAGCCCCAGCATTTT.

This clonotype was seen a few times. V and J are TRBV5-1 and TRBJ1-5; perhaps TRBD1 as D (6 bases). V lost 0 bases and J lost 6, with 10 bases in between. This CDR3 spans 14 amino acids. The V gene's germline CDR1 is SGHRS and CDR2 YFSETQ. The CDR3 sequence: CASSLVQGGQPQHF. The CDR3 DNA reads TGCGCCAGCAGCTTGGTACAGGGCGGTCAGCCCCAGCATTTT.

The chain joins TRBV30 to TRBJ2-2; D unresolved. V gave up 0 bases and J gave up 4 bases, with 9 bases separating them. This CDR3 contains 14 residues. Germline V gives CDR1 GTSNPN, CDR2 SVGIG (reference sequence). CDR3 nucleotides: TGTGCCTGGAGTGTAGGTAGCCTCACCGGGGAGCTGTTTTTT. Translated, it gives CAWSVGSLTGELFF.

This clonotype was seen a handful of times. The chain combines TRBV11-1 with TRBJ2-3, with TRBD2 matching over 8 bases. With 0 bases clipped from V and 2 bases from J, the junction kept 4 bases outside the gene matches. The CDR3 totals 16 residues. The V gene's germline CDR1 is SGHAT and CDR2 FQDESV (reference sequence). Here the CDR3 reads CASSLADGRATDTQYF. DNA of the CDR3: TGTGCCAGCAGCTTAGCTGACGGGAGGGCCACAGATACGCAGTATTTT.

This clonotype appeared a single time. V gene TRBV7-2 combines with J gene TRBJ2-7; D is perhaps TRBD2 (6 bases). Germline V gene lookup returns CDR1 SGHTA and CDR2 FQGNSA. With 1 base removed from V and 6 bases from J, the gap between germline ends came to 16 bases. CDR3 length: 15 residues. The CDR3 DNA sequence: TGTGCCAGCAGCTTAGTGAGTAGAAAGGGACTCGAGCAGTACTTC. Translation gives CASSLVSRKGLEQYF.

This clonotype was picked up many times. The J gene is TRBJ2-5, the V gene TRBV15; no reliable D call. The germline V gene encodes CDR1 LNHNV and CDR2 YYDKDF (reference sequence). CDR3 length: 17 residues. V lost 1 base, J lost 1 base, and 16 bases lay in between. CDR3 coding DNA: TGTGCCACCAGCAGAGGTCCACACGGGCAGCTCCAAGAGACCCAGTACTTC. Translated: CATSRGPHGQLQETQYF. Looking up the rest from reference TRBV15 and TRBJ2-5 gives the full variable domain: DAMVIQNPRYQVTQFGKPVTLSCSQTLNHNVMYWYQQKSSQAPKLLFHYYDKDFNNEADTPDNFQSRRPNTSFCFLDIRSPGLGDTAMYLCATSRGPHGQLQETQYFGPGTRLLVL.

The CDR3 here is CASSPTGVEDTEAFF. CDR3 DNA: TGTGCCAGCAGCCCGACAGGGGTGGAGGACACTGAAGCTTTCTTT. The genes are TRBV7-2 and TRBJ1-1; TRBD1 aligns across 8 bases. The CDR3 runs 15 residues. Germline CDR1 is SGHTA and CDR2 is FQGNSA. Germline trimming cut 5 bases from V and 3 bases from J; bases unmatched to any gene: 8.

This clonotype has just a few counts. The chain carries TRBV5-5 and TRBJ1-2; 7 bases fit TRBD1. The CDR3 extends over 14 amino acids. CDR1 is SGHKS, CDR2 YYEKEE, per germline (reference sequence). V trimming: 1 base; J trimming: 2 bases; junction bases outside the gene matches: 2. Here the CDR3 reads CASSLSQGNYGYTF. The CDR3, as DNA: TGTGCCAGCAGCTTGTCACAGGGGAACTATGGCTACACCTTC.

This clonotype was counted ten times or more. This chain uses TRBV30 with TRBJ2-3, with TRBD2 matching 11 bases. Germline assignment: CDR1 GTSNPN and CDR2 SVGIG (reference sequence). The J segment lost 8 bases and the V segment lost 3 bases, leaving 7 bases of the junction unmatched. The CDR3 contains 14 residues. DNA of the CDR3: TGTGCCTGGAGGACCGGGACTAGCGGAGTTACGCAGTATTTT. Protein: CAWRTGTSGVTQYF.